Below, 31 T cell receptor beta chains from the same sample are listed, as sequenced in a study of post-analysis software for immune sequencing data. General study results and limits: Patients used about five TRBV segments, including TRBV5-6, TRBV5-1 and TRBV20-1, more often than controls.

What these receptors recognize is not known. cDNA libraries of TCR beta carried unique molecular identifiers. Each CDR3 protein is one row after TCRdb ran MiXCR on the PCR reads. This sample carries about 540,000 distinct CDR3 sequences, approximately 31% of them seen once, and the ten largest clones take 6%. Sequencing input: blood. Receptor source: a girl aged 2-17 years with multiple sclerosis.

Worth noting for this clonotype: At one end, the junction sequence differs from germline, possibly due to a read error. The CDR3 is CASSESLTSGGFNEQFF. The CDR3 DNA follows: TGTGCCAGCAGTGAATCCTTGACTAGCGGGGGGTTTAATGAGCAGTTCTTT. The V and J genes are TRBV25-1 and TRBJ2-1; TRBD2 matches 13 bases. This CDR3 has 17 amino acids. The germline V gene encodes CDR1 MGHDK and CDR2 SYGVNS. Full variable domain (outside the CDR3, taken from reference TRBV25-1 and TRBJ2-1): EADIYQTPRYLVIGTGKKITLECSQTMGHDKMYWYQQDPGMELHLIHYSYGVNSTEKGDLSSESTVSRIRTEHFPLTLESARPSHTSQYLCASSESLTSGGFNEQFFGPGTRLTVL.

The V gene is TRBV7-3, the J gene TRBJ2-1; 8 nucleotides align to TRBD2. Per germline, CDR1 SGHTA and CDR2 FQGTGA. The CDR3 is 18 residues long. The junction had 14 bases not matched to a gene; V was cut back by 4 bases and J by 3 bases. The CDR3 loop is CASSSAGGAGIGYNEQFF. CDR3 nucleotides: TGTGCCAGCAGCTCCGCGGGGGGCGCGGGCATCGGCTACAATGAGCAGTTCTTC.

A note on this clonotype: An end of the junction differs from the germline gene, which may be a read error. This chain links TRBV7-6 with TRBJ2-5; TRBD2 agrees at 8 bases. The CDR3 runs to 14 residues. CDR1 is SGHVS, CDR2 FNYEAQ, per germline. The CDR3 nucleotides are TGTGCCAGCAACTTAGCGGCTAGCGGGGAGACCCAGTACTTC. Translating gives CASNLAASGETQYF.

The chain carries TRBV6-2 or TRBV6-3 and TRBJ2-4, with D possibly being TRBD2 (6 bases). V lost 5 bases, J lost 5 bases, and 10 bases lay in between. This CDR3 comprises 13 residues. CDR1 is MNHEY, CDR2 SVGEGT, per germline. CDR3 sequence: CASSRGSENIQYF. The CDR3, as DNA: TGTGCCAGCAGTCGGGGGTCCGAAAACATTCAGTACTTC.

This sequence joins TRBV20-1 and TRBJ1-1; unclear D gene. V was cut by 5 bases and J by 0 bases, with 10 bases left in between. Germline assignment: CDR1 DFQATT and CDR2 SNEGSKA (reference sequence). The CDR3 extends over 13 amino acids. CDR3: CSAARTVNTEAFF. CDR3 nucleotide sequence: TGCAGTGCTGCAAGGACGGTGAACACTGAAGCTTTCTTT.

The rearrangement uses TRBV24-1 and TRBJ2-4; weak D call: TRBD2 (5 bases). The J call may not be correct, given that the DNA end is closer to TRBJ2-7. CDR3 length: 16 amino acids. CDR1 is KGHDR and CDR2 is SFDVKD in the germline V gene. CDR3 DNA: TGTGCCACCAGTGATTCTCGCGGGTCCGATGCCTACGAGCAGTACTTC. It is translated as CATSDSRGSDAYEQYF.

This clonotype was seen ten or more times. This chain links TRBV29-1 with TRBJ2-6; the D is unclear. Per germline, CDR1 SQVTM and CDR2 ANQGSEA. The V end lost 3 bases, the J end lost 1 base, and 4 bases lay between the germline ends. CDR3 size: 13 residues. CDR3 DNA: TGCAGCGTTGACGGTTCTGGGGCCAACGTCCTGACTTTC. Translation gives CSVDGSGANVLTF.

In this sample, this clonotype turned up a few times. The genes are TRBV5-1 and TRBJ2-7; D may be TRBD1 (6 bases). Trimming stripped 0 bases from V and 2 bases from J, with 9 bases between. The V gene's germline CDR1 is SGHRS and CDR2 YFSETQ. CDR3 length: 14 residues. This CDR3 is CASSLDRAPYEQYF. For the CDR3, the DNA is TGCGCCAGCAGCTTGGACAGGGCTCCCTACGAGCAGTACTTC.

This clonotype turned up a few times. The V gene is TRBV14, the J gene TRBJ2-1; unclear D gene. Looked up from germline, CDR1 is SGHDN and CDR2 is FVKESK. V lost 0 bases and J lost 3, with 12 bases in between. This CDR3 contains 16 residues. The CDR3 spells CASSQDPRNRYNEQFF. In nucleotides, the CDR3 is TGTGCCAGCAGCCAAGATCCCCGGAATCGCTACAATGAGCAGTTCTTC.

In this sample, this clonotype turned up many times. This rearrangement joins TRBV6-5 to TRBJ2-7; TRBD1 matches at 9 bases. The CDR3 loop spans 13 amino acids. Losses at the gene ends were 2 bases for V and 5 bases for J; bases not matched to a gene: 1. Germline values: CDR1 MNHEY, CDR2 SVGAGI. DNA for the CDR3: TGTGCCAGCAGTTACGGACAGGGGAACGAGCAGTACTTC. Its translation: CASSYGQGNEQYF.

This clonotype has just a few counts. The chain joins TRBV18 to TRBJ2-5; no firm D call. Trimming left V 3 bases short and J 9 bases short, with 11 bases between. The CDR3 is made up of 12 amino acids. The germline V gene encodes CDR1 KGHSH and CDR2 LQKENI. CDR3 nucleotide sequence: TGTGCCAGCTCACCTACTGAATCAGCCCAGTACTTC. It encodes CASSPTESAQYF.

J is TRBJ2-4 and V is TRBV6-2 or TRBV6-3, with 8 bases fitting TRBD1. Germline assignment: CDR1 MNHEY and CDR2 SVGEGT. Unmatched junction bases numbered 5, after V lost 4 bases and J lost 0 bases. The CDR3 is made up of 16 amino acids. The CDR3 reads CASSFRGRQAKNIQYF. The CDR3 DNA follows: TGTGCCAGCAGTTTCAGGGGGCGTCAAGCCAAAAACATTCAGTACTTC.

This clonotype has just a few counts. At one of its ends the junction is not consistent with the germline gene, which may arise from a read error. The chain recombines TRBV10-3 with TRBJ2-7, with 7 bases identical to TRBD2. The CDR3 is 14 residues long. Per the germline V gene, CDR1 is ENHRY and CDR2 is SYGVKD. CDR3 sequence reads: CAIRESGRVDEQYF. Here the CDR3 DNA reads TGTGCCATCAGGGAGTCGGGGAGGGTGGACGAGCAGTACTTC.

The rearrangement joins TRBV5-1 to TRBJ2-1; 12 bases fit TRBD2. Germline CDR1 SGHRS, CDR2 YFSETQ. V was clipped by 1 base and J by 13 bases; unmatched bases: 15. CDR3 length: 17 residues. The CDR3 is CASSLRLAGALKETQFF. The DNA for the CDR3 is TGCGCCAGCAGCTTGCGACTAGCGGGGGCCCTGAAAGAGACCCAGTTCTTC.

This chain uses TRBV5-4 with TRBJ2-1; possibly TRBD1 for D (6 bases). The length of the CDR3 is 17 residues. V lost 1 base to trimming and J lost 8 bases, with 22 bases between them. The V gene's germline CDR1 is SGHNT and CDR2 YYREEE (reference sequence). The CDR3 protein is CASSLFLQGFTVDEQFF. For the CDR3, the DNA is TGTGCCAGCAGCTTGTTTTTACAGGGTTTCACTGTCGATGAGCAGTTCTTC. Variable domain in full (rest from reference TRBV5-4 and TRBJ2-1): ETGVTQSPTHLIKTRGQQVTLRCSSQSGHNTVSWYQQALGQGPQFIFQYYREEENGRGNFPPRFSGLQFPNYSSELNVNALELDDSALYLCASSLFLQGFTVDEQFFGPGTRLTVL.

The table lists this clonotype with many counts. The chain employs TRBV20-1 and TRBJ1-5; D is unresolved. The germline gives CDR1 DFQATT, CDR2 SNEGSKA (reference sequence). CDR3 size: 14 residues. The ends were cut back, 0 bases at V and 1 base at J, with 7 bases in the middle. CDR3 sequence (DNA): TGCAGTGCTAGAGATAGTTGGAGCAATCAGCCCCAGCATTTT. Protein product: CSARDSWSNQPQHF.

With regard to this clonotype: A much larger clone is a single base away; this may be a read error. The chain is built from TRBV12-3 or TRBV12-4 and TRBJ2-3; 9 positions agree with TRBD2. This CDR3 spans 15 amino acids. Here the CDR3 reads CASRSSGVSTDAQYF. CDR3 nucleotide sequence: TGTGCCAGCAGATCTAGCGGGGTTAGCACAGATGCGCAGTATTTT.

The chain carries TRBV10-3 and TRBJ2-5; D may be TRBD1 or TRBD2 (6 bases each). The CDR3 has 13 residues. V dropped 4 bases and J dropped 5 bases, with 11 bases sitting between them. Germline loops: CDR1 ENHRY, CDR2 SYGVKD. Here the CDR3 reads CAISGGAVETQYF. In DNA form, the CDR3 reads TGTGCCATCAGTGGGGGGGCGGTTGAGACCCAGTACTTC.

V and J are TRBV20-1 and TRBJ2-1; 8 positions agree with TRBD2. Germline V gives CDR1 DFQATT, CDR2 SNEGSKA (reference sequence). Trimming removed 0 bases from V and 3 bases from J; junction bases left unmatched: 7. The CDR3 has 16 amino acids. In nucleotides, the CDR3 is TGCAGTGCTAGAGATTGGGCCGGGACTAGCTACAATGAGCAGTTCTTC. Amino acid sequence: CSARDWAGTSYNEQFF.

The chain couples TRBV4-1 to TRBJ2-5; possible D gene TRBD2, 7 bases. V lost 3 bases and J 5 bases, leaving 25 bases between the germline ends. This CDR3 comprises 18 residues. Per the germline V gene, CDR1 is MGHRA and CDR2 is YSYEKL. CDR3 DNA sequence: TGCGCCAGCAGCCATACGGGTGGGGGGGCCAACAGGATCGAGACCCAGTACTTC. This sequence encodes CASSHTGGGANRIETQYF.

The V and J genes are TRBV20-1 and TRBJ2-1; 9 nucleotides align to TRBD2. This CDR3 has 12 residues. The germline V gene has CDR1 DFQATT and CDR2 SNEGSKA (reference sequence). The CDR3 DNA sequence: TGCAGGGCCGGGCGGGGGGGTAATGAGCAGTTCTTC. This codes for CRAGRGGNEQFF.

This clonotype was detected only once. The chain joins TRBV7-6 to TRBJ2-7; D call uncertain. The CDR3 extends over 13 amino acids. V was clipped by 2 bases and J by 7 bases, with 12 bases between them. CDR1 SGHVS and CDR2 FNYEAQ come from the germline V gene. The CDR3 here is CASSLQAYKEQYF. The CDR3 DNA reads TGTGCCAGCAGCTTACAGGCATACAAGGAGCAGTACTTC.

V is TRBV27 and J is TRBJ1-6; 7 bases agree with TRBD1. CDR1 MNHEY and CDR2 SMNVEV come from the germline V gene (reference sequence). This CDR3 contains 16 residues. Unmatched junction bases numbered 10, after V lost 9 bases and J lost 2 bases. CDR3 in amino acids: CASRDSLKAYNSPLHF. The CDR3 bases are TGTGCCAGTAGGGACAGCCTAAAGGCCTATAATTCACCCCTCCACTTT.

The chain couples TRBV3-1 to TRBJ1-4; D ambiguous. The CDR3 sequence is 15 residues long. V was shortened by 0 bases and J by 6 bases, with 11 bases between the two germline ends. The germline gives CDR1 LGHDT, CDR2 YNNKEL (reference sequence). The CDR3 loop is CASSQEGGVYEKLFF. The CDR3 coding sequence is TGTGCCAGCAGCCAAGAGGGCGGGGTCTATGAAAAACTGTTTTTT.

As to this clonotype: Sequence at one end of the junction differs from germline and may be a read error. The gene calls are TRBV20-1 and TRBJ1-1, with D possibly TRBD1 on 6 matching bases. The CDR3 has 14 residues. The germline V gene has CDR1 DFQATT and CDR2 SNEGSKA (reference sequence). The CDR3, as DNA: TGCAGTGCTATTCAGGGGTCGGTTAACACTGAAACTTTCTTT. Translating gives CSAIQGSVNTETFF.

The V gene is TRBV10-3, the J gene TRBJ2-2; possible D gene TRBD2, 5 bases. CDR1 is ENHRY, CDR2 SYGVKD, per germline. The V and J ends lost 2 bases and 1 base respectively, with 8 bases between them. The CDR3 spans 15 residues. The CDR3 region is CAISEGGLNTGELFF. CDR3 nucleotide sequence: TGTGCCATCAGTGAGGGCGGACTGAACACCGGGGAGCTGTTTTTT.

This clonotype was seen just once. This chain links TRBV2 with TRBJ1-2, with D possibly matching TRBD1 (5 bases). The germline V gene encodes CDR1 SNHLY and CDR2 FYNNEI. V was clipped by 6 bases and J by 4 bases, with 12 bases between them. This CDR3 contains 13 residues. DNA for the CDR3: TGTGCCAGCAGGGGGACGGATAGCTATGGCTACACCTTC. This codes for CASRGTDSYGYTF.

This clonotype was counted a few times. CDR3 DNA sequence: TGTGCCATCAGTTCTAGAGTGGGGGTCGGTTCAACGAACACTGAAGCTTTCTTT. It specifies CAISSRVGVGSTNTEAFF. The chain has TRBV10-3 and TRBJ1-1; D possibly corresponds to TRBD1 (5 bases). The V end lost 5 bases, the J end lost 1 base, and 23 bases lay between the germline ends. Germline V gene data show CDR1 as ENHRY and CDR2 as SYGVKD. This CDR3 has 18 residues.

V is TRBV7-9 and J is TRBJ2-3; D remains ambiguous. Per germline, CDR1 SEHNR and CDR2 FQNEAQ (reference sequence). CDR3 length equals 13 residues. The germline V and J ends were trimmed by 3 bases and 2 bases, with 6 bases remaining between them. CDR3 DNA: TGTGCCAGCAGCTTCACCAACACAGATACGCAGTATTTT. It codes for CASSFTNTDTQYF.

The chain is built from TRBV6-4 and TRBJ1-4, with 7 bases fitting TRBD1. CDR1 MRHNA and CDR2 SNTAGT come from the germline V gene. The CDR3 spans 15 residues. V gave up 7 bases and J gave up 8 bases; unmatched junction bases: 13. CDR3 loop: CASTKGDRVVEKLFF. The CDR3 coding sequence is TGTGCCAGCACTAAAGGCGACAGGGTAGTCGAAAAACTGTTTTTT.

The rearrangement joins TRBV20-1 to TRBJ1-5; D not certain. The V gene's germline CDR1 is DFQATT and CDR2 SNEGSKA (reference sequence). V lost 3 bases and J 5 bases, leaving 23 bases between the germline ends. The CDR3 runs 17 residues. In DNA, the CDR3 is TGCAGTGCTAGGGATAGGTTTGAGACTGGGTTGGATCAGCCCCAGCATTTT. Its protein product is CSARDRFETGLDQPQHF.